The next 7 T cell receptor beta chains were all read from a single sample in a study of response to subunit inactivated influenza vaccine. MiXCR was run by TCRdb on the RT-PCR reads, yielding one entry per CDR3 protein. The sample has 650,000 to 850,000 distinct CDR3 sequences; approximately 15% are singletons. Sequencing used PBMCs from blood, obtained 14 to 15 days before vaccination. The source of these receptors is a man aged 45-60 years who received an inactivated influenza vaccine.

This clonotype has a handful of counts. The gene calls are TRBV11-1 and TRBJ2-3; TRBD1 aligns across 10 bases. CDR3 length: 14 residues. V gave up 5 bases and J gave up 5 bases; unmatched junction bases: 4. Germline V lookup: CDR1 SGHAT, CDR2 FQDESV (reference sequence). CDR3 in DNA: TGTGCCAGCAGCGACAGGGGGCTTGGAGATACGCAGTATTTT. Amino acids: CASSDRGLGDTQYF.

The chain carries TRBV7-8 and TRBJ2-2, with 10 positions matching TRBD1. CDR1 is SGHVS, CDR2 FQNEAQ, per germline. This CDR3 has 16 residues. Trimming at V came to 3 bases and at J to 5 bases, leaving 6 bases not matched to a gene. The CDR3 DNA is TGTGCCAGCAGCTTCTTGGACAGGGGGTATACCGGGGAGCTGTTTTTT. Amino acid sequence: CASSFLDRGYTGELFF.

This clonotype was counted many times. The chain links TRBV4-3 to TRBJ2-5; no clear D gene. Between the trimmed V and J ends, which lost 1 base and 2 bases, there was a span of 5 bases. Per germline, CDR1 LGHNA and CDR2 YSLEER. The length of the CDR3 is 13 residues. CDR3 sequence (DNA): TGCGCCAGCAGCCAAGGCTGGCAAGAGACCCAGTACTTC. Protein product: CASSQGWQETQYF.

The chain uses TRBV20-1 and TRBJ2-3, with 10 bases fitting TRBD2. With V trimmed by 0 bases and J by 3 bases, 9 bases remained unmatched. Germline V lookup: CDR1 DFQATT, CDR2 SNEGSKA (reference sequence). This CDR3 has 17 amino acids. As DNA, the CDR3 is TGCAGTGCTAGAGATAAGAGGGCTAGCGGGAGTACAGATACGCAGTATTTT. It yields the protein CSARDKRASGSTDTQYF.

The rearrangement links TRBV5-1 to TRBJ2-3; 11 bases are a match to TRBD2. Germline trimming cut 4 bases from V and 0 bases from J; bases unmatched to any gene: 7. CDR1 is SGHRS, CDR2 YFSETQ, per germline. This CDR3 contains 17 residues. CDR3: CASSQRRTSGSTDTQYF. Written as DNA, the CDR3 is TGCGCCAGCAGCCAACGACGGACTAGCGGGAGCACAGATACGCAGTATTTT.

This clonotype has only a few counts. J is TRBJ1-6 and V is TRBV12-3 or TRBV12-4; D is undetermined. Trimming removed 5 bases at V and 10 bases at J, with 12 bases between. This CDR3 is 13 amino acids long. CDR3 sequence: CASSNTPGSPLHF. In nucleotides, the CDR3 is TGTGCCAGCAGTAATACTCCGGGGTCACCCCTCCACTTT.

The chain links TRBV27 to TRBJ2-3; 10 bases line up with TRBD1. Germline CDR1 reads MNHEY; CDR2 reads SMNVEV (reference sequence). CDR3 size: 17 residues. J was trimmed by 4 bases and V by 7 bases; bases with no gene match: 14. The CDR3, as DNA: TGTGCCAGCACCCCCCTAAAAGGGACAGGGGCCCCAGATACGCAGTATTTT. Its translation is CASTPLKGTGAPDTQYF.